This paragraph covers one T cell receptor beta chain sequence. This sample is drawn from a study of blood T cell repertoires in COVID-19. Overall study: T cells, B-cell-depleted T cells, or PBMCs provided the cDNA or gDNA that served as material.

Per the original data handling: Cell counts per sample came from amplifying reference gene primers. Assay: immunoSEQ multiplex PCR; the TCRdb copy retains only in-frame clones and omits some. That table gives V, J and clone size, and the DNA gave D and trimming. This table holds under 350,000 clones, 86% found once. V trimming: 0 bases; J trimming: 2 bases; junction bases outside the gene matches: 8. The CDR3 length is 17 residues. Germline CDR1 reads SGHNT; CDR2 reads YYREEE (reference sequence). The clonotype comes from a woman between 35 and 50 years old with acute COVID-19. This chain links TRBV5-4 with TRBJ2-5; 9 bases agree with TRBD2. What was sequenced was PBMCs or T cells enriched from blood (not recorded which). CDR3 bases: TGTGCCAGCAGCTTGGGGCTAGCGGGGTTGTTACAAGAGACCCAGTACTTC. It translates to CASSLGLAGLLQETQYF.